Following are 27 T cell receptor beta chains from one sample sequenced in a study of radiation and T cells in renal cell carcinoma. Stated time point: baseline pretreatment blood. Treatment denoted: 15 Gy SBRT to primary tumor, nephrectomy 4 weeks later. TCRdb's copy holds only in-frame clones and misses some; the assay was immunoSEQ multiplex PCR. This sample has about 140,000 clones; approximately 87% occur once, and the top ten carry roughly 23%. The input for sequencing was blood, taken from a patient whose treatment included radiotherapy and nephrectomy. The receptors originated from a woman between 45 and 60 years old with renal cell carcinoma.

As for this clone: Other DNA sequences within the sample encode an identical CDR3. The chain couples TRBV7-9 to TRBJ1-5; no clear D gene. The CDR3 totals 12 residues. Germline V gives CDR1 SEHNR, CDR2 FQNEAQ (reference sequence). V lost 1 base to trimming and J lost 7 bases, with 5 bases between them. The CDR3, as DNA: TGTGCCAGCAGCTTAGAGGGCCAGCCCCAGCATTTT. Translating it yields CASSLEGQPQHF.

J is TRBJ2-5 and V is TRBV7-8; no firm D call. This CDR3 has 13 residues. Germline V lookup: CDR1 SGHVS, CDR2 FQNEAQ. Trimming took off 7 bases at V and 2 bases at J, with 11 bases between the two ends. The CDR3 loop is CASKDAAQETQYF. The CDR3 DNA is TGTGCCAGCAAAGACGCAGCTCAAGAGACCCAGTACTTC.

The chain carries TRBV19 and TRBJ1-6; 8 bases match TRBD1. The V gene end was trimmed by 6 bases and the J gene end by 8 bases; junction bases not matched to a gene: 3. The germline V gene has CDR1 LNHDA and CDR2 SQIVND (reference sequence). This CDR3 spans 13 amino acids. The CDR3 reads CASSGQGDSPLHF. DNA for the CDR3: TGTGCCAGTAGCGGACAGGGAGATTCACCCCTCCACTTT. Variable domain in full (rest from reference TRBV19 and TRBJ1-6): DGGITQSPKYLFRKEGQNVTLSCEQNLNHDAMYWYRQDPGQGLRLIYYSQIVNDFQKGDIAEGYSVSREKKESFPLTVTSAQKNPTAFYLCASSGQGDSPLHFGNGTRLTVT.

The genes are TRBV20-1 and TRBJ2-5; a possible D gene is TRBD1 (6 bases). The germline CDR1 and CDR2 sequences are DFQATT and SNEGSKA (reference sequence). Between the trimmed V and J ends, which lost 6 bases and 4 bases, there was a span of 9 bases. This CDR3 spans 11 amino acids. The CDR3 region is CSAVGGETQYF. In nucleotides, the CDR3 is TGCAGTGCCGTAGGGGGAGAGACCCAGTACTTC.

The chain recombines TRBV2 with TRBJ1-1; no clear D gene. The germline V gene has CDR1 SNHLY and CDR2 FYNNEI. Trimming cost V 4 bases and J 0 bases, with 9 bases left between them. The CDR3 totals 14 residues. The CDR3 spells CASSGAVMNTEAFF. The CDR3 region has the DNA TGTGCCAGCAGTGGAGCGGTTATGAACACTGAAGCTTTCTTT.

The CDR3 reads CASSTSGNSYEQYF. CDR3 DNA sequence: TGTGCCAGCAGTACTAGCGGGAACTCCTACGAGCAGTACTTC. The chain uses TRBV6-6 and TRBJ2-7, with TRBD2 matching over 10 bases. CDR1 and CDR2 (germline): MNHNY, SVGAGI (reference sequence). Trimming at V came to 5 bases and at J to 0 bases, leaving 1 base not matched to a gene. This CDR3 has 14 residues.

The CDR3 nucleotides read TGTGCCAGCAGTTCCGAAGGACAGCTCACCGGGGAGCTGTTTTTT. The encoded protein is CASSSEGQLTGELFF. This chain links TRBV28 with TRBJ2-2, with a possible D match to TRBD1 (6 bases). CDR3 length equals 15 residues. Per the germline V gene, CDR1 is MDHEN and CDR2 is SYDVKM. The germline V and J ends were trimmed by 4 bases and 4 bases, with 13 bases remaining between them.

The gene calls are TRBV30 and TRBJ2-2; 10 bases agree with TRBD2. Germline CDR1 reads GTSNPN; CDR2 reads SVGIG (reference sequence). J lost 1 base, V lost 0 bases, and 8 bases had no gene match. This CDR3 spans 18 amino acids. CDR3 sequence reads: CAWSVRGSGGKNTGELFF. CDR3 in DNA: TGTGCCTGGAGTGTACGTGGTAGCGGGGGGAAGAACACCGGGGAGCTGTTTTTT.

The gene calls are TRBV6-5 and TRBJ2-6; D gene uncertain. This CDR3 has 15 residues. V lost 7 bases and J 0 bases, leaving 10 bases between the germline ends. Germline V gives CDR1 MNHEY, CDR2 SVGAGI. The CDR3 DNA sequence: TGTGCCAGCAAAAATCCAAACTCTGGGGCCAACGTCCTGACTTTC. Translated, it gives CASKNPNSGANVLTF.

The V gene is TRBV5-1, the J gene TRBJ1-3; 8 bases match TRBD1. The CDR3 has 17 amino acids. CDR1 and CDR2 (germline): SGHRS, YFSETQ. Losses at the gene ends were 4 bases for V and 2 bases for J; bases not matched to a gene: 11. CDR3 sequence reads: CASSTGTDREAGNTIYF. The CDR3 bases are TGCGCCAGCAGCACCGGCACGGACAGGGAGGCTGGAAACACCATATATTTT.

The J gene is TRBJ2-5, the V gene TRBV18; a possible D gene is TRBD1 (5 bases). V was cut by 4 bases and J by 0 bases, with 9 bases left in between. Germline CDR1 is KGHSH and CDR2 is LQKENI. The CDR3 runs to 14 residues. CDR3 loop: CASSLLTDQETQYF. In DNA, the CDR3 is TGTGCCAGCTCACTTCTGACAGACCAAGAGACCCAGTACTTC.

The rearrangement uses TRBV7-2 and TRBJ2-7; no clear D gene. Trimming left V 4 bases short and J 1 base short, with 8 bases between. From germline, CDR1 is SGHTA and CDR2 FQGNSA. The CDR3 extends over 13 amino acids. CDR3 residues: CASSSVQSYEQYF. The CDR3 DNA reads as TGTGCCAGCAGCTCAGTGCAGTCCTACGAGCAGTACTTC. Together with reference TRBV7-2 and TRBJ2-7, the CDR3 gives the full variable domain: GAGVSQSPSNKVTEKGKDVELRCDPISGHTALYWYRQSLGQGLEFLIYFQGNSAPDKSGLPSDRFSAERTGGSVSTLTIQRTQQEDSAVYLCASSSVQSYEQYFGPGTRLTVT.

The CDR3 coding sequence is TGTGCCAGCAGCTTCGGGAGAGTCCACGAGCAGTACTTC. It encodes CASSFGRVHEQYF. The chain uses TRBV11-2 and TRBJ2-7; TRBD2 is a possible D gene (6 bases). Germline values: CDR1 SGHAT, CDR2 FQNNGV. The length of the CDR3 is 13 residues. Trimming removed 3 bases at V and 5 bases at J, with 11 bases between.

A word on this clone: At the DNA level, this CDR3 is encoded by other sequences in the same sample as well. This sequence joins TRBV5-1 and TRBJ2-7, with 8 positions matching TRBD1. In germline, CDR1 is SGHRS, CDR2 YFSETQ. Germline trimming cut 1 base from V and 1 base from J; bases unmatched to any gene: 1. The CDR3 has 14 amino acids. The CDR3 loop reads CASSLQGASYEQYF. The CDR3 DNA is TGCGCCAGCAGCTTGCAGGGGGCATCCTACGAGCAGTACTTC.

This clone was seen a single time. The chain employs TRBV9 and TRBJ2-3, with D possibly matching TRBD1 (5 bases). Looked up from germline, CDR1 is SGDLS and CDR2 is YYNGEE. This CDR3 is built from 14 residues. V lost 1 base to trimming and J lost 6 bases, with 12 bases between them. CDR3 in amino acids: CASSVQGLRDTQYF. The DNA of the CDR3 is TGTGCCAGCAGCGTACAGGGCCTTCGGGATACGCAGTATTTT.

V gene TRBV30 combines with J gene TRBJ2-3; D remains ambiguous. V was shortened by 3 bases and J by 0 bases, with 10 bases between the two germline ends. Germline V CDR1 and CDR2: GTSNPN, SVGIG (reference sequence). The CDR3 contains 14 residues. For the CDR3, the DNA is TGTGCCTGGAGACATGCGGCGAGCACAGATACGCAGTATTTT. Its translation is CAWRHAASTDTQYF.

The table lists this clone with a few counts. The chain carries TRBV2 and TRBJ1-6; perhaps TRBD1 as D (5 bases). The germline V gene has CDR1 SNHLY and CDR2 FYNNEI. With 11 bases removed from V and 10 bases from J, the gap between germline ends came to 21 bases. The CDR3 totals 14 residues. CDR3 residues: CAYSRDLLPSPLHF. The CDR3 DNA reads TGTGCCTACTCCCGGGACCTACTACCGTCACCCCTCCACTTT.

The V and J genes are TRBV5-6 and TRBJ2-7, with 9 bases that match TRBD1. CDR1 and CDR2 (germline): SGHDT, YYEEEE. This CDR3 comprises 14 residues. J gave up 3 bases and V 3 bases, and 4 bases lay outside the gene matches. CDR3 region: CASSSGTGFYEQYF. The DNA for the CDR3 is TGTGCCAGCAGCTCCGGGACAGGGTTCTACGAGCAGTACTTC.

The chain has TRBV10-3 and TRBJ1-4; no firm D call. In germline, CDR1 is ENHRY, CDR2 SYGVKD. The CDR3 totals 12 residues. Deletions cut 6 bases from V and 4 bases from J, with 6 bases between. CDR3 sequence reads: CAIRGDNEKLFF. The DNA for the CDR3 is TGTGCCATCAGAGGCGATAATGAAAAACTGTTTTTT.

This clone was observed a single time. The rearrangement joins TRBV5-4 to TRBJ1-6, with a tentative D call TRBD1 (5 bases). Trimming left V 0 bases short and J 10 bases short, with 14 bases between. CDR1 and CDR2 from the germline V gene are SGHNT and YYREEE (reference sequence). This CDR3 comprises 15 residues. The CDR3 region has the DNA TGTGCCAGCAGCTTGGCGGGACGGACTTTGTCACCCCTCCACTTT. Its protein is CASSLAGRTLSPLHF.

Only a few counts were recorded for this clone. The V and J genes are TRBV18 and TRBJ2-2; D is uncertain. Germline lookup yields CDR1 KGHSH and CDR2 LQKENI. V lost 4 bases, J lost 1 base, and 13 bases lay in between. CDR3 length: 16 amino acids. CDR3 loop: CASSRTGGGNTGELFF. CDR3 nucleotide sequence: TGTGCCAGCTCACGAACGGGCGGTGGGAACACCGGGGAGCTGTTTTTT.

This sequence joins TRBV14 and TRBJ2-3; D is perhaps TRBD2 (5 bases). Trimming took off 5 bases at V and 2 bases at J, with 11 bases between the two ends. The CDR3 loop spans 14 amino acids. Germline V lookup: CDR1 SGHDN, CDR2 FVKESK. The CDR3 DNA reads TGTGCCAGCAGCTCGGGAAGATTCACAGATACGCAGTATTTT. Protein sequence: CASSSGRFTDTQYF.

The chain recombines TRBV5-8 with TRBJ1-2; no clear D. Germline V gene lookup returns CDR1 SGHTS and CDR2 YDEGEE. The CDR3 runs to 14 residues. Trimming cost V 0 bases and J 1 base, with 7 bases left between them. CDR3 sequence: CASSLVSLNYGYTF. The CDR3 DNA is TGTGCCAGCAGCTTGGTCAGCCTTAACTATGGCTACACCTTC.

CDR3 sequence reads: CASSRTQYF. The CDR3 bases are TGTGCCAGCAGTCGTACGCAGTATTTT. The chain carries TRBV7-9 and TRBJ2-3; D unclear. From germline, CDR1 is SEHNR and CDR2 FQNEAQ (reference sequence). Trimming took off 6 bases at V and 8 bases at J, with 3 bases between the two ends. This CDR3 contains 9 residues.

The chain recombines TRBV5-4 with TRBJ2-3; TRBD1 aligns across 9 bases. V dropped 3 bases and J dropped 3; count of bases not matched to a gene: 14. The germline V gene has CDR1 SGHNT and CDR2 YYREEE (reference sequence). The CDR3 is 18 residues long. The CDR3 sequence is CASSWMTEDRGWTDTQYF. The CDR3 DNA follows: TGTGCCAGCAGCTGGATGACCGAGGACAGGGGTTGGACAGATACGCAGTATTTT.

CDR3 amino acids: CASSPLFSTDTQYF. The CDR3 nucleotides read TGTGCCAGCAGCCCTCTCTTTAGCACAGATACGCAGTATTTT. The V call is TRBV25-1, the J call TRBJ2-3; D uncertain. Trimming shortened V by 6 bases and J by 0 bases, and 10 bases separated the two germline ends. Germline V gene sequence: CDR1 MGHDK, CDR2 SYGVNS. The CDR3 spans 14 residues.

As for this clone: The conserved closing phenylalanine or tryptophan is absent in this CDR3, likely reflecting a read error. No DNA is shown, since the ends of the CDR3 on it are uncertain; the CDR3 is the one TCRdb lists. The chain is built from TRBV6-5 and TRBJ2-7; the D segment call TRBD2 is taken from the table without a DNA check. The CDR3 adds up to 10 amino acids, both ends counted. CDR1 MNHEY and CDR2 SVGAGI come from the germline V gene. The CDR3 loop reads CASRAGHLYL.